This TCR beta chain came from a study of T cells in Graves' hyperthyroidism and ophthalmopathy. Across the whole study: Peripheral blood was secured at the point of initial diagnosis, before any treatment. The study's findings and limits: In blood, most of the thyroid clonotypes expanded above 0.001 were also present.

This clonotype was counted at least ten times. Its antigen is unidentified. There were TCR beta CDR3 regions amplified from RNA transcripts. With the HTBI primer set, the TCR CDR3 went through a first round of RT-PCR. TCRdb ran MiXCR on the multiplex PCR reads and lists one entry per CDR3 protein. Seen here are hundreds of thousands of distinct CDR3 sequences, about 16% observed once, and the top ten hold 25% to 30%. The CDR3 totals 17 residues. Trimming left V 1 base short and J 1 base short, with 14 bases between. The V gene's germline CDR1 is SGHTA and CDR2 FQGNSA. The sample taken for sequencing was blood. The genes are TRBV7-2 and TRBJ2-1; no clear D gene. The sequence was collected from a woman younger than 30 with Graves' ophthalmopathy. CDR3 protein: CASSLVLLAESYNEQFF. The CDR3, as DNA: TGTGCCAGCAGCTTAGTCTTATTGGCGGAGTCCTACAATGAGCAGTTCTTC.